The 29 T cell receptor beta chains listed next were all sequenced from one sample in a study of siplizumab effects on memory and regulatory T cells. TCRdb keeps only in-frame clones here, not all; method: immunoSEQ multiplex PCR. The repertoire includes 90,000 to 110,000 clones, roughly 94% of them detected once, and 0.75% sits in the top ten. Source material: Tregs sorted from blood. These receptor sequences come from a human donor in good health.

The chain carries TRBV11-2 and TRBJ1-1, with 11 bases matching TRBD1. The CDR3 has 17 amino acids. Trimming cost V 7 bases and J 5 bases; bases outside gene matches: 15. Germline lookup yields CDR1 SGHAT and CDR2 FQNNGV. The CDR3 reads CASTYWGPGQGVTEAFF. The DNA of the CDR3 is TGTGCCAGCACATACTGGGGACCGGGACAGGGGGTAACTGAAGCTTTCTTT.

This CDR3 reads CASSIWTGENGYTF. The CDR3 DNA sequence: TGTGCCAGTAGTATATGGACAGGGGAGAATGGCTACACCTTC. The chain is built from TRBV19 and TRBJ1-2; 9 bases are a match to TRBD1. Trimming cost V 2 bases and J 6 bases; bases outside gene matches: 4. CDR1 and CDR2 from the germline V gene are LNHDA and SQIVND (reference sequence). The CDR3 has 14 amino acids.

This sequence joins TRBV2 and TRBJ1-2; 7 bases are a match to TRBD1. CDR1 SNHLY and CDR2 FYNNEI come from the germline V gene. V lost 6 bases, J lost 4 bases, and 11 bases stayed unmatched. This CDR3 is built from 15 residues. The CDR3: CASRDYRGQLYGYTF. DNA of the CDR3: TGTGCCAGCAGGGACTACAGGGGCCAGCTCTATGGCTACACCTTC.

The CDR3 here is CASSLVGQGYEQYF. CDR3 in DNA: TGTGCCAGCAGCTTGGTAGGACAGGGATACGAGCAGTACTTC. The rearrangement joins TRBV5-4 to TRBJ2-7; TRBD1 matches at 8 bases. The CDR3 is made up of 14 amino acids. From germline, CDR1 is SGHNT and CDR2 YYREEE (reference sequence). The J segment lost 4 bases and the V segment lost 0 bases, leaving 3 bases of the junction unmatched.

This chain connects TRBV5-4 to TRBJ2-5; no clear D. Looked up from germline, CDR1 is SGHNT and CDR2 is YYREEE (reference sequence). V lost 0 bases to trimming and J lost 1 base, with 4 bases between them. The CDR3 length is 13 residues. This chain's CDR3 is CASSLGAQETQYF. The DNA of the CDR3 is TGTGCCAGCAGCTTGGGGGCCCAAGAGACCCAGTACTTC.

CDR3 DNA sequence: TGCAGCGTTGCCCCGCAGAGGAACACTGAAGCTTTCTTT. It encodes CSVAPQRNTEAFF. The V and J genes are TRBV29-1 and TRBJ1-1; D uncertain. Deletions cut 4 bases from V and 1 base from J, with 10 bases between. The length of the CDR3 is 13 residues. Per germline, CDR1 SQVTM and CDR2 ANQGSEA.

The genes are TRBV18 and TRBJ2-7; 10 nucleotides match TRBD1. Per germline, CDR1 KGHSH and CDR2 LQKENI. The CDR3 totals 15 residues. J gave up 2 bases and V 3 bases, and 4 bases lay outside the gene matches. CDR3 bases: TGTGCCAGCTCACCCGACAGGGGGCGCCCCTACGAGCAGTACTTC. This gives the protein CASSPDRGRPYEQYF.

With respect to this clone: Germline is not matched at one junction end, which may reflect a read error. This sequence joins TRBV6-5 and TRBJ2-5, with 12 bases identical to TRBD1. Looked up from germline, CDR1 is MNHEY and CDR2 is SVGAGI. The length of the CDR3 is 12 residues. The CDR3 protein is CASSGTGGSRHF. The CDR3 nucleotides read TGTGCCAGCAGCGGGACAGGGGGCAGTAGACACTTC.

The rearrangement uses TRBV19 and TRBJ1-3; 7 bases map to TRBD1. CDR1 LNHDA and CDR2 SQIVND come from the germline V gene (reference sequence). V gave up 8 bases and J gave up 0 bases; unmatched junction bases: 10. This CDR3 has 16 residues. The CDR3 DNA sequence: TGTGCCAGTTCGACGGGACAGACCAGCTCTGGAAACACCATATATTTT. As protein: CASSTGQTSSGNTIYF.

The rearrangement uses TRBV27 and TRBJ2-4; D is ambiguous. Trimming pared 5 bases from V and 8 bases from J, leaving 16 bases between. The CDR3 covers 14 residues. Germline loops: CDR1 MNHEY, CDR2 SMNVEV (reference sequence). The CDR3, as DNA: TGTGCCAGCAGTGAGGCCGCCTGGCCGGACATTCAGTACTTC. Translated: CASSEAAWPDIQYF.

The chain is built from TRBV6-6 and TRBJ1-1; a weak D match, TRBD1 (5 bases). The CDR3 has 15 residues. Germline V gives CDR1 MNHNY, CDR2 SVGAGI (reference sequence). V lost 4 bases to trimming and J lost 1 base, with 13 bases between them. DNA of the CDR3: TGTGCCAGCAGTTGGGGCGAGCCGGGGAACACTGAAGCTTTCTTT. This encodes CASSWGEPGNTEAFF.

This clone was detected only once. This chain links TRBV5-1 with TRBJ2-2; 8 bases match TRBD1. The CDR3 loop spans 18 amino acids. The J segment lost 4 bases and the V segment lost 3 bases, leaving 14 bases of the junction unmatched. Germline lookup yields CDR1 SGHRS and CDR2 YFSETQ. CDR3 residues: CASSYDPTGAIFTGELFF. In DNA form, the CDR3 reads TGCGCCAGCAGCTATGATCCGACAGGGGCTATTTTCACCGGGGAGCTGTTTTTT.

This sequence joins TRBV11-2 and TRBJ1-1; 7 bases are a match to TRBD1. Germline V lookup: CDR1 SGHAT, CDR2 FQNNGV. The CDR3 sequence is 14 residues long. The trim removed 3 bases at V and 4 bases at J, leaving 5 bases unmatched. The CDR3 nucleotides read TGTGCCAGCAGCTTGAACAGGGGTGGCACTGAAGCTTTCTTT. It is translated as CASSLNRGGTEAFF.

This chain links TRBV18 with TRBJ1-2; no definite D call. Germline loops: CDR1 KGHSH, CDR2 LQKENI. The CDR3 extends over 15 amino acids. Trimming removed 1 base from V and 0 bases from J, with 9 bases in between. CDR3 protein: CASSPRQEANYGYTF. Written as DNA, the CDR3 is TGTGCCAGCTCACCACGGCAGGAAGCTAACTATGGCTACACCTTC.

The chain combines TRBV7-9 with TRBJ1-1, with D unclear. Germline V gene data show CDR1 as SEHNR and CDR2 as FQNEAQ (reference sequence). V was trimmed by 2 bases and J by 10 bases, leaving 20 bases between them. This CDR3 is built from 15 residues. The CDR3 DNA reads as TGTGCCAGCAGCTTAATCTTGTCTCTCTCTGAGGGAGCTTTCTTT. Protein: CASSLILSLSEGAFF.

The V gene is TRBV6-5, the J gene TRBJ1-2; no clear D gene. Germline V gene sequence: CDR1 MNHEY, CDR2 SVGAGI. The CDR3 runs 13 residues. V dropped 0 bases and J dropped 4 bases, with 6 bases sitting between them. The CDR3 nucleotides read TGTGCCAGCAGTTACTCCGCGATCTATGGCTACACCTTC. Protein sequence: CASSYSAIYGYTF.

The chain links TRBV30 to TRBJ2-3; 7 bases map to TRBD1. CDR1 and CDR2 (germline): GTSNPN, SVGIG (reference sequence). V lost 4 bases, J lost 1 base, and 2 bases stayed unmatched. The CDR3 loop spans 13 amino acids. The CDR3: CAWNTGGTDTQYF. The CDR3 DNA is TGTGCCTGGAACACAGGGGGCACAGATACGCAGTATTTT.

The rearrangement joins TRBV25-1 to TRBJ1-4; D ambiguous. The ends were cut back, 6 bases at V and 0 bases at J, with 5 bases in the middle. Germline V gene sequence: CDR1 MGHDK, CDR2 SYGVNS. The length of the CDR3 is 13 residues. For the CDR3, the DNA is TGTGCCAGCAGACAGCCAACTAATGAAAAACTGTTTTTT. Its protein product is CASRQPTNEKLFF.

CDR3 sequence: CASQQGDADTEAFF. DNA for the CDR3: TGTGCCAGTCAACAGGGGGACGCGGACACTGAAGCTTTCTTT. The chain is built from TRBV19 and TRBJ1-1; 8 nucleotides align to TRBD1. CDR3 size: 14 residues. Germline V gene data show CDR1 as LNHDA and CDR2 as SQIVND (reference sequence). V lost 8 bases and J lost 3; bases outside the gene matches: 8.

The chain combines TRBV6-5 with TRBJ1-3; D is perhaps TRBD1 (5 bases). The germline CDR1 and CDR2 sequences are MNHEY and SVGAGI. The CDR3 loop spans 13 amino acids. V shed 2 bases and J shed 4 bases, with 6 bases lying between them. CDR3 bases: TGTGCCAGCAGTTACGGGGCCGGAAACACCATATATTTT. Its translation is CASSYGAGNTIYF.

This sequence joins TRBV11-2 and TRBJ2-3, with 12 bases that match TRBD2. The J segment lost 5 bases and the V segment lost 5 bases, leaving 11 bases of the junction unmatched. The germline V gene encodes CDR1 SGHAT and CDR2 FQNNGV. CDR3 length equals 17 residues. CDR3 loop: CASSLSRLAGVGDTQYF. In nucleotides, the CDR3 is TGTGCCAGCAGCCTAAGCCGACTAGCGGGGGTTGGAGATACGCAGTATTTT.

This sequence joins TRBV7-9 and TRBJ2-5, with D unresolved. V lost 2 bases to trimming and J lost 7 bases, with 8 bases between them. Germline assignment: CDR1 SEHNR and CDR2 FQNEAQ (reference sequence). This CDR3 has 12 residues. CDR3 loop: CASSLSIGTQYF. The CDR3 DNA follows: TGTGCCAGCAGCTTAAGTATCGGGACCCAGTACTTC. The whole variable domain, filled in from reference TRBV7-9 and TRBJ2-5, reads DTGVSQNPRHKITKRGQNVTFRCDPISEHNRLYWYRQTLGQGPEFLTYFQNEAQLEKSRLLSDRFSAERPKGSFSTLEIQRTEQGDSAMYLCASSLSIGTQYFGPGTRLLVL.

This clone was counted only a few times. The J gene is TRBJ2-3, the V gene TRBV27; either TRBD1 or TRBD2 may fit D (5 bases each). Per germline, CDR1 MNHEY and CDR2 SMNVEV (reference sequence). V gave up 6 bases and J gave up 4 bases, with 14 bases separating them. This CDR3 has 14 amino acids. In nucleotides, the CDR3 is TGTGCCAGCAGCCGGGACGTTTGGCCAGATACGCAGTATTTT. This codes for CASSRDVWPDTQYF.

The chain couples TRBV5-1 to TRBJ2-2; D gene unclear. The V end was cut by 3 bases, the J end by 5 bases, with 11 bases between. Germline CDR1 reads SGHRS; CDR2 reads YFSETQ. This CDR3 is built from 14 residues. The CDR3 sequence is CASSSRVETGELFF. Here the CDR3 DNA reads TGCGCCAGCAGCTCGAGAGTGGAAACCGGGGAGCTGTTTTTT.

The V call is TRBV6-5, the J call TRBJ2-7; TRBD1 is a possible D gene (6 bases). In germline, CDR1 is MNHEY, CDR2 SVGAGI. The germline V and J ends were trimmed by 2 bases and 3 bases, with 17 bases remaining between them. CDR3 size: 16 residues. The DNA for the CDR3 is TGTGCCAGCAGTTACGGTCTGGACCGGGACAACTACGAGCAGTACTTC. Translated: CASSYGLDRDNYEQYF.

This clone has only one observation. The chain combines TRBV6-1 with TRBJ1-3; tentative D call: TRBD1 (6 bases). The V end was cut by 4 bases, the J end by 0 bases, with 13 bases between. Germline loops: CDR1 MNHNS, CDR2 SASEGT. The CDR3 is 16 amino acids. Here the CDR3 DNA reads TGTGCCAGCAGTGTGTTCGGGGGCTACTCTGGAAACACCATATATTTT. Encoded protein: CASSVFGGYSGNTIYF.

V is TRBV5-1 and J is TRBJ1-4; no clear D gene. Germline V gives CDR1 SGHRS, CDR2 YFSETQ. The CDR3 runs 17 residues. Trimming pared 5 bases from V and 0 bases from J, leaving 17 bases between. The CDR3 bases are TGCGCCAGCAGTCGACCGGTGGAAGGGTCAACTAATGAAAAACTGTTTTTT. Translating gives CASSRPVEGSTNEKLFF.

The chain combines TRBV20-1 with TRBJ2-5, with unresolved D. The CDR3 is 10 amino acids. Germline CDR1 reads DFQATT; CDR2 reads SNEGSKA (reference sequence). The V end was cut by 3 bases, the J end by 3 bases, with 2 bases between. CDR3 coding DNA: TGCAGTGCTAGTAAAGAGACCCAGTACTTC. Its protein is CSASKETQYF.

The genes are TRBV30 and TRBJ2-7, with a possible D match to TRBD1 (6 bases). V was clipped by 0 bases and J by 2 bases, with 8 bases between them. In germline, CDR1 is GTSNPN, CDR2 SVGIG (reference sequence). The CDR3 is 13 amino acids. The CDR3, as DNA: TGTGCCTGGAGTGTACAGGGCACCTACGAGCAGTACTTC. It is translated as CAWSVQGTYEQYF.